A selection of T cell receptor beta chains follows, all from one sample in a study of blood T cell repertoires in COVID-19. Generated by immunoSEQ multiplex PCR, the TCRdb table keeps only in-frame clones and is missing some. This sample yields about 390,000 clones, of which about 87% are seen a single time; about 2.3% belongs to the top ten. Material for sequencing was peripheral blood. All receptors come from an older woman with COVID-19, enrolled during active disease. CDR3s include the opening cysteine and the closing phenylalanine or tryptophan. The D gene is left open where the match is weak. Clone size is not always given. Where it is, it says once, few, many or a class for expanded clones.

d_call | clone_size | j_call | v_call | cdr3_nt | cdr3_aa
- | - | TRBJ1-3 | TRBV11-2 | TGTGCCAGCAGCTCAGGGCAGGCAAACACCATATATTTT | CASSSGQANTIYF
- | - | TRBJ2-5 | TRBV5-6 | TGTGCCAGCAGCTTGAAGGACAGCGGTGAGACCCAGTACTTC | CASSLKDSGETQYF
- | - | TRBJ2-1 | TRBV27 | TGTGCCAGCAGTCCCCAGTACAGGGCATTGGAGACCTACAATGAGCAGTTCTTC | CASSPQYRALETYNEQFF
- | - | TRBJ2-5 | TRBV7-2 | TGTGCCAGCAGCAAAGGCGACACACTCCGGGAGACCCAGTACTTC | CASSKGDTLRETQYF
- | - | TRBJ1-1 | TRBV29-1 | TGCAGCGTTGTAGGCAGGGTAGGCACTGAAGCTTTCTTT | CSVVGRVGTEAFF
TRBD1 | - | TRBJ1-5 | TRBV6-2/TRBV6-3 | TGTGCCAGCAGTATGGGACAGGTGGTCGCGGGTAATCAGCCCCAGCATTTT | CASSMGQVVAGNQPQHF
TRBD1 | few | TRBJ1-5 | TRBV5-4 | TGTGCCAGCAGCAGGGACAGGGAAAATCAGCCCCAGCATTTT | CASSRDRENQPQHF
- | - | TRBJ1-2 | TRBV29-1 | TGCAGCGTTGAAGATTCAGGGGTCGGCTATGGCTACACCTTC | CSVEDSGVGYGYTF
- | - | TRBJ1-4 | TRBV10-3 | TGTGCCATCAGTGAGTCGGGACTCGGTAATGAAAAACTGTTTTTT | CAISESGLGNEKLFF
- | - | TRBJ2-7 | TRBV3-1/TRBV3-2 | TGTGCCAGCACCCATCGAGAGGCCTACGAGCAGTACTTC | CASTHREAYEQYF
- | - | TRBJ1-2 | TRBV5-1 | TGCGCCAGCAGCTTGGTTGGGGGCTTGGATGGCTACACCTTC | CASSLVGGLDGYTF
- | - | TRBJ1-1 | TRBV5-1 | TGCGCCAGCAGCTTGGGGGGACACACTCGGGGTCCGACTGAAGCTTTCTTT | CASSLGGHTRGPTEAFF
TRBD1 | - | TRBJ1-5 | TRBV12-5 | TGTGCTAGTGGCCCCCGACAGGGCGATAGCAATCAGCCCCAGCATTTT | CASGPRQGDSNQPQHF
TRBD2 | - | TRBJ2-3 | TRBV7-9 | TGTGCCAGCAGCAAAAGACTAGCGGGAACGCTCACAGATACGCAGTATTTT | CASSKRLAGTLTDTQYF
- | few | TRBJ1-1 | TRBV28 | TGTGCCAGCAGCCTGGGGACTATAGTTGAAGCTTTCTTT | CASSLGTIVEAFF
- | few | TRBJ2-3 | TRBV5-1 | TGCGCCAGCAGCGGCAACAGGGAAGATACGCAGTATTTT | CASSGNREDTQYF
TRBD1 | many | TRBJ2-7 | TRBV10-3 | TGTGCCATCAGTGACTCCGGACAGGGCTCCTACGAGCAGTACTTC | CAISDSGQGSYEQYF
TRBD1 | once | TRBJ2-7 | TRBV2 | TGTGCCAGCACCGGACAGGGAGTCTACGAGCAGTACTTC | CASTGQGVYEQYF
- | few | TRBJ2-2 | TRBV18 | TGTGCCAGCTCACCAGTTGGGAGAACGAACACCGGGGAGCTGTTTTTT | CASSPVGRTNTGELFF
- | - | TRBJ2-2 | TRBV16 | TGTGCCAGCAGCCGATTGAGGCCCTCAGGGACCGGGGAGCTGTTTTTT | CASSRLRPSGTGELFF
- | - | TRBJ1-2 | TRBV2 | TGTGCCAGCAGTGTAGTCCGGGATTGGTCGAGAGGCTACACCTTC | CASSVVRDWSRGYTF
- | - | TRBJ2-5 | TRBV5-1 | TGCGCCAGCAGCTTGGGGGGACACCGGATTCAAGAGACCCAGTACTTC | CASSLGGHRIQETQYF
- | - | TRBJ1-2 | TRBV5-4 | TGTGCCAGCATCCTCAGGACTTCCTATGGCTACACCTTC | CASILRTSYGYTF
TRBD1 | - | TRBJ1-5 | TRBV19 | TGTGCCAGTAAGCTGGACAGGGTATTTCAGCCCCAGCATTTT | CASKLDRVFQPQHF
TRBD1 | - | TRBJ1-1 | TRBV11-2 | TGTGCCAGCAGCTCGGGACAGGGGGCCACTGAAGCTTTCTTT | CASSSGQGATEAFF
- | - | TRBJ1-4 | TRBV29-1 | TGCAGCGCGAGGGGTGGTCCCGAAAAACTGTTTTTT | CSARGGPEKLFF
- | - | TRBJ2-7 | TRBV3-1/TRBV3-2 | TGTGCCAGCAGCACCCGGGATGGCACCTACGAGCAGTACTTC | CASSTRDGTYEQYF
- | once | TRBJ1-4 | TRBV3-1/TRBV3-2 | TGTGCCAGCAGCCAAGAAGCGGGGGGACTGTTTTTT | CASSQEAGGLFF
- | - | TRBJ1-2 | TRBV27 | TGTGCCAGCAGTTTCCGGGTGGGTGGCTATGGCTACACCTTC | CASSFRVGGYGYTF
- | once | TRBJ1-3 | TRBV18 | TGTGCCAGCTCACCGAGTCCAAGCTCTGGAAACACCATATATTTT | CASSPSPSSGNTIYF
TRBD1 | - | TRBJ1-2 | TRBV7-8 | TGTGCCAGCAGCCACTCGGACAGGGGTCATGGCTACACCTTC | CASSHSDRGHGYTF
TRBD2 | - | TRBJ2-3 | TRBV27 | TGTGCCAGCAGTTTAGGGGACGGCCGGGGGGGCGGCGGTACGCAGTATTTT | CASSLGDGRGGGGTQYF
TRBD1 | - | TRBJ1-4 | TRBV10-2 | TGCGCCAGCAGTGCCGGATCAGGGGGCGGTGAAAAACTGTTTTTT | CASSAGSGGGEKLFF
TRBD1 | - | TRBJ1-1 | TRBV7-3 | TGTGCCAGCAGCTACGGGACAGGGCCGAACACTGAAGCTTTCTTT | CASSYGTGPNTEAFF
- | once | TRBJ2-3 | TRBV5-4 | TGTGCCAGCAGCTTGGATAGCATCGAGGACACAGATACGCAGTATTTT | CASSLDSIEDTDTQYF
- | - | TRBJ2-5 | TRBV6-2/TRBV6-3 | TGTGCCAGCAGTTGGGAGAACCAAGAGACCCAGTACTTC | CASSWENQETQYF
TRBD1 | - | TRBJ2-1 | TRBV4-1 | TGCGCCAGCAGCGCGGACGGGACAGGGAGGATTACGGGGCAGTTCTTC | CASSADGTGRITGQFF
TRBD2 | - | TRBJ2-1 | TRBV5-1 | TGCGCCAGCAGCTTGTTGCCTAGCGGGGGGGCCTACAATGAGCAGTTCTTC | CASSLLPSGGAYNEQFF
- | - | TRBJ1-1 | TRBV5-1 | TGCGCCAGCAGCTACAGGGAGAGGACTGAAGCTTTCTTT | CASSYRERTEAFF